These 14 T cell receptor beta chains came from one sample sequenced in a study of T cell repertoires in cytomegalovirus infection. The antigens these receptors bind are not known. MiXCR, run by TCRdb on the reads, gives a single entry per CDR3 protein. The sample has 44,000 or so distinct CDR3 sequences; 20% to 25% are singletons. The sample in question was CD8+ T cells from cultured PBMCs, obtained from culture after CMV antigen stimulation. These receptors were collected from a human donor in good health (CMV status not recorded). Some clones in this sample may be carry-over from other donors' samples.

The rearrangement uses TRBV27 and TRBJ2-1, with TRBD2 identical over 11 bases. V shed 0 bases and J 0 bases; nucleotides not matched to a gene: 4. This CDR3 has 18 amino acids. CDR1 is MNHEY and CDR2 is SMNVEV in the germline V gene (reference sequence). The CDR3 here is CASSLSRTSGPSYNEQFF. CDR3 DNA: TGTGCCAGCAGTTTATCGAGGACTAGCGGGCCCTCCTACAATGAGCAGTTCTTC.

V and J are TRBV9 and TRBJ2-1; 9 nucleotides agree with TRBD1. The germline CDR1 and CDR2 sequences are SGDLS and YYNGEE. With 4 bases clipped from V and 3 bases from J, the junction kept 5 bases outside the gene matches. The CDR3 covers 15 residues. CDR3 amino acids: CASSPRDRDYNEQFF. CDR3 sequence (DNA): TGTGCCAGCAGCCCCCGGGACAGGGACTACAATGAGCAGTTCTTC.

The chain combines TRBV28 with TRBJ1-1; no reliable D call. CDR1 and CDR2 (germline): MDHEN, SYDVKM. V was cut by 6 bases and J by 0 bases, with 5 bases left in between. The CDR3 runs to 12 residues. CDR3 region: CASSNMNTEAFF. The CDR3 coding sequence is TGTGCCAGCAGCAACATGAACACTGAAGCTTTCTTT. The variable domain in full, with the rest retrieved from reference TRBV28 and TRBJ1-1, is DVKVTQSSRYLVKRTGEKVFLECVQDMDHENMFWYRQDPGLGLRLIYFSYDVKMKEKGDIPEGYSVSREKKERFSLILESASTNQTSMYLCASSNMNTEAFFGQGTRLTVV.

In this sample, this clonotype turned up a few times. The rearrangement links TRBV7-9 to TRBJ2-3, with TRBD2 matching over 7 bases. The CDR3 spans 14 residues. V lost 4 bases and J lost 9; bases outside the gene matches: 10. Germline CDR1 and CDR2: SEHNR and FQNEAQ (reference sequence). CDR3 in amino acids: CASSSPWGGKTQYF. The CDR3 nucleotides are TGTGCCAGCAGCTCCCCCTGGGGGGGGAAGACGCAGTATTTT.

The rearrangement uses TRBV7-7 and TRBJ2-1; 9 bases agree with TRBD2. Germline assignment: CDR1 SSHAT and CDR2 FNYEAQ (reference sequence). This CDR3 contains 15 residues. The J segment lost 4 bases and the V segment lost 0 bases, leaving 1 base of the junction unmatched. The CDR3 bases are TGTGCCAGCAGCTTAGCTAGCGGGGGTTACAATGAGCAGTTCTTC. Translating it yields CASSLASGGYNEQFF.

The genes are TRBV4-2 and TRBJ2-3; no clear D gene. In germline, CDR1 is LGHNA, CDR2 YNFKEQ. The CDR3 covers 16 residues. Trimming removed 1 base at V and 4 bases at J, with 15 bases between. The CDR3 coding sequence is TGTGCCAGCAGCCAAGGGCGGCTGATCGAGGCAGATACGCAGTATTTT. Protein: CASSQGRLIEADTQYF.

This sequence joins TRBV7-9 and TRBJ2-1; TRBD2 matches at 10 bases. The germline CDR1 and CDR2 sequences are SEHNR and FQNEAQ (reference sequence). The CDR3 totals 17 residues. V lost 5 bases and J lost 5; bases outside the gene matches: 12. CDR3 DNA sequence: TGTGCCAGCAGCCCCCGCCCTGGACTAGCGGTGCACAATGAGCAGTTCTTC. Translating gives CASSPRPGLAVHNEQFF. Looking up the rest from reference TRBV7-9 and TRBJ2-1 gives the full variable domain: DTGVSQNPRHKITKRGQNVTFRCDPISEHNRLYWYRQTLGQGPEFLTYFQNEAQLEKSRLLSDRFSAERPKGSFSTLEIQRTEQGDSAMYLCASSPRPGLAVHNEQFFGPGTRLTVL.

The chain combines TRBV7-2 with TRBJ1-1; no definite D call. The CDR3 length is 12 residues. Trimming shortened V by 7 bases and J by 3 bases, and 9 bases separated the two germline ends. Per the germline V gene, CDR1 is SGHTA and CDR2 is FQGNSA. This CDR3 is CASTIGYTEAFF. The CDR3 DNA follows: TGTGCCAGCACCATAGGGTACACTGAAGCTTTCTTT. Together with reference TRBV7-2 and TRBJ1-1, the CDR3 gives the full variable domain: GAGVSQSPSNKVTEKGKDVELRCDPISGHTALYWYRQSLGQGLEFLIYFQGNSAPDKSGLPSDRFSAERTGGSVSTLTIQRTQQEDSAVYLCASTIGYTEAFFGQGTRLTVV.

This clonotype was observed a handful of times. The V and J genes are TRBV7-2 and TRBJ2-1; 7 bases map to TRBD2. The CDR3 length is 15 residues. CDR1 is SGHTA and CDR2 is FQGNSA in the germline V gene. The trim removed 6 bases at V and 8 bases at J, leaving 13 bases unmatched. The CDR3 reads CASSQEGGVLDEQFF. As DNA, the CDR3 is TGTGCCAGCAGTCAAGAGGGAGGGGTACTCGATGAGCAGTTCTTC.

Notes on this clonotype: The conserved final phenylalanine or tryptophan is absent from the CDR3, which likely points to a read error. V usage is TRBV4-2 and J usage is TRBJ2-7; D gene ambiguous. The germline V gene encodes CDR1 LGHNA and CDR2 YNFKEQ. V was trimmed by 1 base and J by 5 bases, leaving 3 bases between them. The CDR3 is 11 residues long. CDR3 sequence reads: CASSQGNEQYL. As DNA, the CDR3 is TGTGCCAGCAGCCAAGGGAACGAGCAGTACTTA.

The V and J genes are TRBV11-2 and TRBJ1-1; D may be TRBD1 (5 bases). Germline loops: CDR1 SGHAT, CDR2 FQNNGV. There are 16 residues in the CDR3. Trimming took off 1 base at V and 0 bases at J, with 12 bases between the two ends. In DNA form, the CDR3 reads TGTGCCAGCAGCTTAGTGGGCGGGGGTATGAACACTGAAGCTTTCTTT. This encodes CASSLVGGGMNTEAFF.

This clonotype was detected only once. The chain carries TRBV2 and TRBJ2-5, with 9 bases aligning to TRBD1. The length of the CDR3 is 15 residues. Germline CDR1 is SNHLY and CDR2 is FYNNEI. V lost 5 bases to trimming and J lost 5 bases; unmatched junction nucleotides: 9. CDR3 sequence reads: CASSTPGTGLETQYF. In DNA, the CDR3 is TGTGCCAGCAGTACTCCCGGGACAGGGCTGGAGACCCAGTACTTC.

A few counts support this clonotype. The V and J genes are TRBV12-3 or TRBV12-4 and TRBJ2-1; 11 positions agree with TRBD2. The CDR3 contains 15 residues. The J segment lost 8 bases and the V segment lost 5 bases, leaving 8 bases of the junction unmatched. DNA for the CDR3: TGTGCCAGCAGTCCCCTTAGCGGGAGGGCCGATGAGCAGTTCTTC. Protein: CASSPLSGRADEQFF.

The V gene is TRBV7-2, the J gene TRBJ2-2, with D tentatively TRBD1 (5 bases). Germline values: CDR1 SGHTA, CDR2 FQGNSA. The V and J ends lost 2 bases and 3 bases respectively, with 16 bases between them. This CDR3 spans 17 amino acids. CDR3 DNA: TGTGCCAGCAGCTTAACGATAGGGGTTGGGGACACCGGGGAGCTGTTTTTT. Residues: CASSLTIGVGDTGELFF.